This T cell receptor beta chain appears in the sequencing data of a study of cytomegalovirus exposure and HLA in healthy donors (dated by TCRdb to the late 2010s). Broadly, across the study: In an earlier analysis of roughly 590 of the donors, under 300 Gb of sequence data and 90 million to 130 million unique TCR beta sequences from about 190 million T cells were reported. The later analysis used no new phenotypic data to find candidate immune exposures, relying instead on TCR beta sequences and their occurrence across donors. Across around 400 genotyped donors of the cohort, an average of about 240,000 unique TCR beta nucleotide sequences per donor were sequenced, and 15% to 20% of those sequences were non-productive. In a later analysis, previously published TCR beta repertoires from 500 to 750 donors were re-analyzed and high-resolution HLA genotyping was added so that TCR occurrence patterns could be studied. HLA typing included class I and class II loci at four-digit resolution. A separate validation cohort of about 110 different subjects was used in addition to the roughly 720-subject first cohort. All discovery cohort repertoires had been generated using a single sequencing platform. The study aimed to test whether cataloging public T cell receptors could reveal signatures of past pathogen exposure. In an earlier analysis of 587 of the donors, high-throughput TCR beta sequencing was used to judge whether each TCR beta V gene segment behaved as functional or pseudogenic. The genetic ancestry cluster associated with self-reported Caucasian donors included roughly four fifths of the approximately 430 genotyped donors. Donor age, sex, ethnicity and CMV serostatus were collected together with the repertoire data. A later genetic analysis took genome-wide SNP genotypes for about three fifths of the roughly 670 donors and used that subset as a discovery cohort. Four to six DR-DQ haplotypes were handled as single units for association and clustering because linkage in the cohort was strong. To predict cytomegalovirus infection status, the study brought together high-throughput TCR immunosequencing, statistical association of individual TCRs with disease status, and machine learning. Around 300 gigabases of sequencing data and around 87 million unique TCR sequences were included in an early release covering under 650 HLA-typed donors. The T cell repertoires of some 700 subjects were profiled by immunosequencing and related to cytomegalovirus serostatus. Typing coverage differed by locus: A, B, C, DRB1 and DQB1 were typed in roughly 620-630 donors, DQA1 in about 560, DPA1 in nearly 610, and DPB1 in about 450. Overall study results and their limits: A cluster of highly shared sequence variants was judged likely to be a technical artifact of the sequencing pipeline. Roughly 15 rarely observed V segments, including chromosome 9 orphons, were excluded from the earlier analysis of approximately 600 of the donors because counts were too low. Because the 87-base-pair reads could not distinguish some IMGT-functional V segments, including TRBV6-2 and TRBV6-3, those segments were excluded. In a later analysis, 16,951 TCR beta sequences were associated with specific HLA alleles at a false discovery rate of 0.05. In a later genetic analysis, a missense DCLRE1C variant was associated with V-gene and J-gene trimming of TCR beta chains, and the association was replicated in an independent cohort. In an earlier analysis of more than 500 of the donors, most TCR beta V segments appeared in productive rearrangements about 90% or about 30% of the time, broadly matching IMGT annotations. In a later analysis, several top co-occurrence clusters were reported to appear linked to parvovirus B19, influenza, CMV and Epstein-Barr virus. Linkage disequilibrium might explain the correlated functional status among segregating V segments, but an unknown experimental factor could not be excluded. While some public TCRs were present in many individuals, most TCR sequences turned up only very rarely across donors. According to a later genetic analysis, donors in an Asian-associated ancestry cluster had fewer N-insertions in productive TCRs than the approximately 700-donor mean. The only immune exposure information available for the cohort was CMV serostatus. Strong co-occurrence of HLA alleles, especially DR and DQ, made assigning TCR associations to individual alleles difficult. A further reported finding was that TCR beta sequences accurately predicted the HLA-A and HLA-B alleles for most subjects in the first cohort. Three of the identified cytomegalovirus-associated TCR beta chains were confirmed in vitro to be specific for cytomegalovirus antigens. A later analysis found that most CMV-associated TCR beta chains appeared HLA-restricted, with HLA associations seemingly driven largely by CMV exposure. According to a later analysis, TCR association rates differed among HLA loci, with DRB1 alleles showing the most associated TCRs and HLA-C alleles showing the fewest. A total of fewer than 200 TCR beta chains were listed by the study as associated with cytomegalovirus. Compared with equally common non-associated chains, HLA-associated TCR beta chains in a later analysis were more clonally expanded and had lower generation probabilities. The authors suggested that the approach could potentially be generalized to other disease states and immunological phenotypes. Cytomegalovirus status was reported to be diagnosed by the classifier with high specificity and sensitivity in both the original and validation cohorts. Because HLA typing was unavailable for some donors at each locus, only the typed subset was used in association tests. Presence/absence analyses assumed roughly uniform sequencing depth across donors, an assumption that may not hold. Only TCR beta chains were sequenced in this cohort, and the absence of alpha or paired-chain data limited detectable features.

In total, 600 or so healthy bone marrow donors made up the cohort. At the time of sampling, all cohort members were nominally healthy, though unrecorded immune exposures were likely present. The donor was CMV seronegative and was included in the group of about 350 seronegative cohort members. A peripheral blood sample was collected from each donor, and TCR beta sequencing was performed on peripheral blood mononuclear cells. The Qiagen DNeasy Blood Extraction Kit was used to extract genomic DNA from the blood cell samples. There are 13 amino acids in the CDR3, from cysteine to phenylalanine inclusive. The entry retains the CDR3 DNA only, 39 bases that are in frame from base 1. The germline V gene yields SGHRS for CDR1 and YFSETQ for CDR2. V is reduced by 1 base and J by 6 bases, leaving a spacing of 8 bases between them. For this clone: No cognate antigen has been identified for it. Per-base qualities were not stored, and no clone one base away is much larger.

Libraries came from the immunoSEQ multiplex PCR assay. The multiplex PCR relied on a mix of 60 forward primers for TCR Vbeta segments and 13 reverse primers for TCR Jbeta segments. The CDR3 region of rearranged TCR beta genes was amplified from genomic DNA by a multiplex PCR assay. The amplified TCR beta libraries were sequenced on the Illumina HiSeq System as 87-base-pair reads. On the study's bioinformatics: A later analysis tallied approximately 87 million unique TCR beta chains across the 650 to 750 repertoires, and roughly 11 million of those chains were shared by two or more donors. A nearest-neighbor algorithm error-corrected the raw reads and collapsed the reads into unique sequences, merging closely related sequences to remove PCR and sequencing errors. Alignment of CDR3 sequences to IMGT reference sequences was used to assign V, D and J gene segments. For a sequence to be retained, a match of at least six nucleotides to both a V gene segment and a J gene segment was required. Rearrangements were called productive when the CDR3 lacked stop codons and stayed in frame with V and J; all others were non-productive. CDR3 was defined according to IMGT convention as the region running from the second conserved V-encoded cysteine to the conserved J-encoded phenylalanine. Sequences without an unambiguous match to a single V gene segment were excluded from the earlier analysis of approximately 600 of the donors. An earlier analysis of a few hundred of the donors called V segments functional above 56.7% productive rearrangements and segregating when the between-donor standard deviation exceeded 5%. To diagnose cytomegalovirus status from the catalog of TCR beta chain sequences, a statistical classification framework was built. In a later analysis, V and J genes were assigned by comparing TCR nucleotide sequences against IMGT/GENE-DB human TR gene sequences. A later analysis assigned CDR3 sequences and most-parsimonious VDJ recombination scenarios with the TCRdist pipeline. In a later analysis, every TCR beta chain was defined by the combination of its CDR3 amino acid sequence and its V-gene family, and reads without a unique V-gene family were dropped. As a way to deal with suspected cross-contamination and a sequencing artifact, a later analysis dropped approximately 590 nucleotide sequences that were highly shared and had low generation probability. In a later analysis, a clonal expansion index was calculated for each public chain from normalized within-repertoire ranks of inferred template counts. Generation probabilities in a later analysis came from a VDJ recombination model fitted to out-of-frame rearrangements, and those results were checked against IGoR. In a later analysis, TCR-TCR, TCR-HLA and TCR-CMV co-occurrence was scored with hypergeometric tests, and a repertoire-size bias correction was applied to TCR pairs. In a later analysis, false discovery rates were estimated by permuting HLA or CMV assignments 20 times. In a later analysis, co-occurring TCRs were grouped with DBSCAN, and TCRdist sequence similarity was added when clustering was performed within HLA-allele-positive subsets. Repertoires with fewer than 30,000 or more than 120,000 public chains, plus five repertoires with anomalous nucleotide sharing, were excluded from co-occurrence clustering. TCRdb re-hosts the immuneACCESS table, in-frame sequences only. Its copies lack some clones; in the studies checked, an unresolved V gene accounts for under half of them, and the cause for the rest is not known. V and J calls plus clone size are reproduced from that table; the DNA served to infer D and trimming. The sample table shows about 200,000 clones, and 65% to 80% are seen once. Jointly, the top ten make up about 1.8% of the sample.

Recombination joined TRBV5-1 with TRBJ2-1; the D gene cannot be named for sure. The sequenced material came from PBMCs. This receptor was taken from a man aged 45 to 65 in good health and CMV-seronegative. This receptor has the CDR3 CASSLLQSNEQFF. The DNA sequence follows: TGCGCCAGCAGCTTGCTCCAGTCCAATGAGCAGTTCTTC.